This T cell receptor (beta chain) was captured by sequencing in a study of OX40 agonist ivuxolimab in advanced cancers. Study in general: Males comprised roughly four fifths of the group, whose mean age was approximately 60 years (range roughly 20 to 85).

The CDR3 spans 15 residues. Repertoires were generated with immunoSEQ multiplex PCR, while TCRdb's copy carries only in-frame clones and drops some. The sample carries some 30,000 clones, less than 85% recorded once. Sample: CD4+ or CD8+ T cells sorted from blood, taken in a trial of the OX40 agonist ivuxolimab. The TCR was taken from an adult with an advanced solid tumor such as melanoma, head and neck, liver or kidney cancer. The chain uses TRBV21-1 and TRBJ2-1; TRBD2 is taken as the D call from the table, unchecked against the DNA. TRBV21-1 is a pseudogene locus. CDR3 in amino acids: CARRGSQFIYNEQFF. The DNA of the CDR3 is TGTGCCCGCAGGGGGAGCCAGTTTATCTACAATGAGCAGTTCTTC.